Given below is one TCR beta chain in context. Its antigen is unknown. Gene names are mouse gene names. The read comes to an end 4 residues before the CDR3 does, leaving the germline J gene to fill in the end. The record originates from a study of CD8+ T cells in alopecia areata. Looking at the study overall: The approximately 6-11-week-old female C3H/HeJ mice were given skin taken from roughly 6-12-month-old C3H/HeJ graft donors that had spontaneous alopecia.

Study results and caveats: Sharing of TCRs across patients appeared less clear than in mice, possibly for HLA-related reasons.

Cells from pooled cutaneous lymph nodes were sorted by CD4, CD8alpha, NKG2D, NKG2ACE and other markers. cDNA serving as the sequencing template came from extracted, reverse transcribed RNA. Sequencing was performed with immunoSEQ multiplex PCR; in TCRdb, only in-frame clones are kept and a portion is missing. The profile covers about 19,000 clones, none occurring a single time. Per germline, CDR1 NNHDY and CDR2 SYVADS. J lost 1 base, V lost 2 bases, and 4 bases had no gene match. CDR3 length equals 17 residues. This rearrangement joins TRBV13-3 to TRBJ2-5; 13 bases align to TRBD2. Source material: CD8+ T cells sorted from a lymph node. The clonotype was recovered from a C3H/HeJ mouse with alopecia areata. The mice in this strain carry MHC haplotype H2-k. The CDR3 DNA, read in part, is TGTGCCAGCAGTGAGAGGGACTGGGGGGGTTACCAAGAC. Translating it yields CASSERDWGGYQD. The entire CDR3 sequence reads CASSERDWGGYQDTQYF. The full variable domain, rest sourced from reference TRBV13-3 and TRBJ2-5, is EAAVTQSPRSKVAVTGGKVTLSCHQTNNHDYMYWYRQDTGHGLRLIHYSYVADSTEKGDIPDGYKASRPSQENFSLILELASLSQTAVYFCASSERDWGGYQDTQYFGPGTRLLVL.